The text below deals with one T cell receptor (beta chain). CDR1 is DFQATT, CDR2 SNEGSKA, per germline (reference sequence). The junction had 7 bases not matched to a gene; V was cut back by 5 bases and J by 4 bases. The CDR3 extends over 15 amino acids. Template switching (which added a universal primer site) was used, and cDNA carried unique molecular identifiers. MiXCR was run by TCRdb on the 5' RACE reads, yielding one entry per CDR3 protein. The table lists roughly 350,000 distinct CDR3 sequences, 9% to 15% of them singletons. The data were obtained in a study of identical twins. The sample was also linked to a second study, of yellow fever vaccine responses in identical twins. That study adds: Twins' vaccine T cell response reportedly seemed partly convergent, partly personalized.

The source of this sequence is a woman between 18 and 30 years old in good health. Sample: CD8+ T cells sorted from blood. The chain links TRBV20-1 to TRBJ2-1; TRBD2 matches 11 bases. DNA of the CDR3: TGCAGTGCTGACCCGGGACTAGCGGCTTACAATGAGCAGTTCTTC. It specifies CSADPGLAAYNEQFF.